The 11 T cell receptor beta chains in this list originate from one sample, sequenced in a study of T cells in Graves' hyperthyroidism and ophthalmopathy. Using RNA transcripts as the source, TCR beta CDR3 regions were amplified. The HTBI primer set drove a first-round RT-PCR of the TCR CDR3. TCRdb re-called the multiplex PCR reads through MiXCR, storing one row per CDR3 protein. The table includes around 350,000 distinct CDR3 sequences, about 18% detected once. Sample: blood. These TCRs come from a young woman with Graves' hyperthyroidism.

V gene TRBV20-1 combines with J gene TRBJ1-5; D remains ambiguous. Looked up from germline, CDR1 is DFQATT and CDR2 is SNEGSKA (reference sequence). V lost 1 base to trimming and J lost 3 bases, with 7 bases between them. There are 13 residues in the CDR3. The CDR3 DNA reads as TGCAGTGCTAGAGGGGCCAACAATCAGCCCCAGCATTTT. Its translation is CSARGANNQPQHF.

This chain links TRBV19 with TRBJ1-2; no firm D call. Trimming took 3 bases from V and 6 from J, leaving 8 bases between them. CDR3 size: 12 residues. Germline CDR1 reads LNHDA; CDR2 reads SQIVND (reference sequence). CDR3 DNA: TGTGCCAGTAGTATGTCATGGGATGGCTACACCTTC. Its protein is CASSMSWDGYTF.

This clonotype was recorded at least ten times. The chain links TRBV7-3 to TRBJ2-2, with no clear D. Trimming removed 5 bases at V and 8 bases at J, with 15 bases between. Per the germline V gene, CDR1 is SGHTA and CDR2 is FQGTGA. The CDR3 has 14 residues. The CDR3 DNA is TGTGCCAGCAGCCTTCTTCAAGGTGGAGGGGAGCTGTTTTTT. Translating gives CASSLLQGGGELFF. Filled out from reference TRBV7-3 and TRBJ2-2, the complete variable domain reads GAGVSQTPSNKVTEKGKYVELRCDPISGHTALYWYRQSLGQGPEFLIYFQGTGAADDSGLPNDRFFAVRPEGSVSTLKIQRTERGDSAVYLCASSLLQGGGELFFGEGSRLTVL.

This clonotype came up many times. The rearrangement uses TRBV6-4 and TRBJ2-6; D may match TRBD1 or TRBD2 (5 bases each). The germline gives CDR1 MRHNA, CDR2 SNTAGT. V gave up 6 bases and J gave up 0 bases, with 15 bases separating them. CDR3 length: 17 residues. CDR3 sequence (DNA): TGTGCCAGCAGGCCGGGACGTCCGATCTCTGGGGCCAACGTCCTGACTTTC. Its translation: CASRPGRPISGANVLTF.

CDR3 coding DNA: TGTGCCAGCTGCCCCGCAGGGGGCGGTGGGTACGAGCAGTACTTC. Its protein is CASCPAGGGGYEQYF. V gene TRBV12-3 or TRBV12-4 combines with J gene TRBJ2-7, with TRBD1 matching 8 bases. J gave up 4 bases and V 8 bases, and 13 bases lay outside the gene matches. CDR3 size: 15 residues.

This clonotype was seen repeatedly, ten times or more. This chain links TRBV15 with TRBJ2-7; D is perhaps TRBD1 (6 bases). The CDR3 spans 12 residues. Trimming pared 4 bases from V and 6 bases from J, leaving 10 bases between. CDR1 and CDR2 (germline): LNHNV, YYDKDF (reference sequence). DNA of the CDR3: TGTGCCACCAGCATCGGCAGGGGCGAGCAGTACTTC. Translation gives CATSIGRGEQYF.

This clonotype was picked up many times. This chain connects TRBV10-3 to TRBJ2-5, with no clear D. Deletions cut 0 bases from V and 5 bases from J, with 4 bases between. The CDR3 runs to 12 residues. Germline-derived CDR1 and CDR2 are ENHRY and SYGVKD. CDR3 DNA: TGTGCCATCAGTGAGTCTTGGGAGACCCAGTACTTC. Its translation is CAISESWETQYF.

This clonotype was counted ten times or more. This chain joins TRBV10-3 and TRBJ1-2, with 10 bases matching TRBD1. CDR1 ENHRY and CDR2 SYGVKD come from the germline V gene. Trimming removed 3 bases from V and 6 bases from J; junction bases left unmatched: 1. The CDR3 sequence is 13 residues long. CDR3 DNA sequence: TGTGCCATCAGTGATGGACAGGGGGATGGCTACACCTTC. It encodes CAISDGQGDGYTF.

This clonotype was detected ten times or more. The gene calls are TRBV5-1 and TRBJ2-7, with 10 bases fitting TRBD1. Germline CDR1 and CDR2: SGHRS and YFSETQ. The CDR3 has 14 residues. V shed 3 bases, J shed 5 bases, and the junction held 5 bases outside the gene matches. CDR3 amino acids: CASSYRQGADEQYF. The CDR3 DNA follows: TGCGCCAGCAGCTATAGACAGGGGGCCGACGAGCAGTACTTC.

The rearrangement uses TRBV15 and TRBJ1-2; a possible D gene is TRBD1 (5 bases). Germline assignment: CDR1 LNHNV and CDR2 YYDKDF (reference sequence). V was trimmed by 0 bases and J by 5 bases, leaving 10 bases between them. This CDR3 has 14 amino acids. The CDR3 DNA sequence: TGTGCCACCAGCAGAGATAAGGGACCTTATGGCTACACCTTC. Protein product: CATSRDKGPYGYTF.

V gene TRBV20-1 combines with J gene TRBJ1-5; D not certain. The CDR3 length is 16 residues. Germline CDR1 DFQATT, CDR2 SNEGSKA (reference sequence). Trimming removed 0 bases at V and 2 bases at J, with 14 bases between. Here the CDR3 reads CSARDFRGAGNQPQHF. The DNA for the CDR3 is TGCAGTGCTAGAGATTTCAGAGGTGCCGGCAATCAGCCCCAGCATTTT.